This T cell receptor beta chain emerged from a study of blood T cell repertoires in COVID-19. The protocol was immunoSEQ multiplex PCR, while the TCRdb copy is restricted to in-frame clones and leaves out a portion. The repertoire holds about 160,000 clones, 70% to 90% seen once, with 6.9% in the top ten. V lost 7 bases, J lost 0 bases, and 8 bases lay in between. CDR1 is SNHLY and CDR2 is FYNNEI in the germline V gene. This CDR3 region has 13 residues. The clonotype comes from an elderly man with COVID-19, enrolled during active disease. The sequencing input was peripheral blood. The gene calls are TRBV2 and TRBJ2-3; D may be TRBD2 (5 bases). This CDR3 reads CASKLDSTDTQYF. Here the CDR3 DNA reads TGTGCCAGCAAACTAGATAGCACAGATACGCAGTATTTT.